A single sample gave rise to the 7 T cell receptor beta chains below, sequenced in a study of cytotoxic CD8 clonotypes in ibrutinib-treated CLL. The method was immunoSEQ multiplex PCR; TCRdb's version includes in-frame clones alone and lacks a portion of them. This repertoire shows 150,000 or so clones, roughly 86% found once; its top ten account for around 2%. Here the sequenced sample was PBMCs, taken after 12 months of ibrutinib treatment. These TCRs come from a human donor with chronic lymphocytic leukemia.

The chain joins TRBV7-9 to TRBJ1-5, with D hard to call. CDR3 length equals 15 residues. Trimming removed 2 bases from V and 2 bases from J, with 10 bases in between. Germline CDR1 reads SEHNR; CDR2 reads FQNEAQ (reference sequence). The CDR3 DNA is TGTGCCAGCAGCTTATCTCATCAGCGCAATCAGCCCCAGCATTTT. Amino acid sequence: CASSLSHQRNQPQHF.

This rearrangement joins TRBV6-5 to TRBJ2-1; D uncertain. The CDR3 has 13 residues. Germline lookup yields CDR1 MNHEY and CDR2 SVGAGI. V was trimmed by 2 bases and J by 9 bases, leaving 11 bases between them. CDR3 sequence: CASSYEVLGEQFF. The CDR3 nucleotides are TGTGCCAGCAGTTACGAGGTCTTGGGTGAGCAGTTCTTC.

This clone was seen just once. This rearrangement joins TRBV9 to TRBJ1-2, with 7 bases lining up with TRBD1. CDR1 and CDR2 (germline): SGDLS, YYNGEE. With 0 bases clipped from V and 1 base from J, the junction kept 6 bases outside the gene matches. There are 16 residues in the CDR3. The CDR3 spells CASSVGGTVINYGYTF. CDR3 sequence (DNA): TGTGCCAGCAGCGTAGGAGGGACAGTGATTAACTATGGCTACACCTTC.

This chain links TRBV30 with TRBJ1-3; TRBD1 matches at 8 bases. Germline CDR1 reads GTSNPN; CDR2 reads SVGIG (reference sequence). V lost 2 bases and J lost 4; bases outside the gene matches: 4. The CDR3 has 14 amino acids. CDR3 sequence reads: CAWSPRGLGNTIYF. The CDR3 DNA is TGTGCCTGGAGTCCCAGGGGGCTCGGAAACACCATATATTTT. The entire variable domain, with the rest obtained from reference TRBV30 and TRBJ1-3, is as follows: SQTIHQWPATLVQPVGSPLSLECTVEGTSNPNLYWYRQAAGRGLQLLFYSVGIGQISSEVPQNLSASRPQDRQFILSSKKLLLSDSGFYLCAWSPRGLGNTIYFGEGSWLTVV.

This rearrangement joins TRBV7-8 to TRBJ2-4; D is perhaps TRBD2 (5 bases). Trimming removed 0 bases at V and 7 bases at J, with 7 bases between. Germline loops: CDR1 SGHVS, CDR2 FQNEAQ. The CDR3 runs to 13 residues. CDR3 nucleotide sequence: TGTGCCAGCAGCTTAGCCGGGGAGAACATTCAGTACTTC. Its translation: CASSLAGENIQYF.

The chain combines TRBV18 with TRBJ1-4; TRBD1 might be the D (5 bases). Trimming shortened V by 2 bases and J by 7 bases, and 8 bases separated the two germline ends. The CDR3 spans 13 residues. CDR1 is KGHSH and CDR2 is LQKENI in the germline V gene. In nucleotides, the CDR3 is TGTGCCAGCTCACCAGGGGCGGGTGAAAAACTGTTTTTT. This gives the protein CASSPGAGEKLFF.

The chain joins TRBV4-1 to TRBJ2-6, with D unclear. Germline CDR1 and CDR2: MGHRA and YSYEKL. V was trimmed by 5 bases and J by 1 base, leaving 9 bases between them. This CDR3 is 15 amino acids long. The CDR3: CASSIGPSGANVLTF. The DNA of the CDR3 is TGCGCCAGCAGCATCGGACCATCTGGGGCCAACGTCCTGACTTTC.